What follows is one T cell receptor beta chain and its context. This sample was taken from a study of human T cells and chemical hapten exposure. Study in general: Diphenylcyclopropenone was administered weekly to the scalp of patients throughout the roughly 22-week study. Patch tests of 0.01% DPC on the upper back were read at 6 days.

CDR1 MNHEY and CDR2 SVGEGT come from the germline V gene. The CDR3 runs 14 residues. The germline V and J ends were trimmed by 6 bases and 3 bases, with 15 bases remaining between them. TCRdb recomputed calls from the RACE reads with MiXCR, one row per CDR3 protein. The top ten clones hold around 2.4% of a sample with roughly 60,000 distinct CDR3 sequences, over 10% of them seen once. This sample's time point: patch test 3, about 24 weeks after DPC sensitization. Treatment of the sample: therapeutic diphenylcyclopropenone sensitization with weekly scalp DPC. The genes are TRBV6-2 or TRBV6-3 and TRBJ2-7; weak D call: TRBD1 (6 bases). The material was whole blood, obtained in connection with sensitization to the hapten diphenylcyclopropenone (DPC). The sequence was collected from a young man with alopecia areata. Some clones in this sample may be carry-over from other donors' samples. The CDR3 sequence is CASRGTGTFYEQYF. The CDR3 nucleotides are TGTGCCAGCAGAGGCACCGGGACATTCTACGAGCAGTACTTC.